This record concerns one TCR beta chain sequence. The clone's antigen remains unknown. No clone much larger than this one lies a single base away; base qualities are absent. This entry comes from a study of cytomegalovirus exposure and HLA in healthy donors (TCRdb year 2017). For the study in its entirety: An earlier analysis of about 560 of the donors reported roughly 300 Gb of sequence data and around 110 million unique TCR beta sequences obtained from around 170 million T cells. Besides the first cohort of 500 to 700 subjects, a separate validation cohort made up of 120 different subjects was used. Across some 400 genotyped donors of the cohort, an average of about 220,000 unique TCR beta nucleotide sequences per donor were sequenced, and approximately 19% of those sequences were non-productive. In an earlier analysis of roughly 600 of the donors, high-throughput TCR beta sequencing was used to judge whether each TCR beta V gene segment behaved as functional or pseudogenic. The later analysis used no new phenotypic data to find candidate immune exposures, relying instead on TCR beta sequences and their occurrence across donors. Both class I and class II loci were covered by HLA typing, at four-digit resolution. Typing coverage varied by locus: about 629-630 donors for A, B, C, DRB1 and DQB1; approximately 500 for DQA1; some 610 for DPA1; around 450 for DPB1. To predict cytomegalovirus infection status, the study brought together high-throughput TCR immunosequencing, statistical association of individual TCRs with disease status, and machine learning. In a later analysis, previously published TCR beta repertoires from roughly 710 donors were re-analyzed and high-resolution HLA genotyping was added so that TCR occurrence patterns could be studied. Of the roughly 390 genotyped donors, around 81% fell in the genetic ancestry cluster associated with self-reported Caucasian donors. Donor age, sex, ethnicity and CMV serostatus were compiled together with the repertoire data. Every repertoire in the discovery cohort had been generated on one and the same sequencing platform. The study aimed to test whether signatures of past pathogen exposure could be identified by cataloging public T cell receptors. Genome-wide SNP genotypes for about 60% of the 666 donors were used in a later genetic analysis, which treated that subset as a discovery cohort. Because of strong linkage in the cohort, roughly five DR-DQ haplotypes were treated as single units for association and clustering. About 300 gigabases of sequencing data and 70 million to 100 million unique TCR sequences were included in an early release covering several hundred HLA-typed donors. Using immunosequencing, the study profiled T cell repertoires from 500 to 800 subjects and related those repertoires to cytomegalovirus serostatus. Broad study findings and their caveats: Three of the identified cytomegalovirus-associated TCR beta chains were confirmed in vitro to be specific for cytomegalovirus antigens. An association between a missense DCLRE1C variant and V-gene and J-gene trimming of TCR beta chains was found in a later genetic analysis and replicated in an independent cohort. A later analysis reported that several top co-occurrence clusters appeared linked to parvovirus B19, influenza, CMV and Epstein-Barr virus. A later analysis associated 15,000 or so TCR beta sequences with specific HLA alleles at a false discovery rate of 0.05. A further reported finding was that TCR beta sequences accurately predicted the HLA-A and HLA-B alleles for most subjects in the first cohort. The study gave a list of about 170 TCR beta chains associated with cytomegalovirus. For the cohort, immune exposure information was limited to CMV serostatus. While some public TCRs were present in many individuals, most TCR sequences turned up only very rarely across donors. A later analysis found that TCR association rates varied across HLA loci, with DRB1 alleles showing the most associated TCRs and HLA-C alleles the fewest. A later genetic analysis reported fewer N-insertions in productive TCRs among donors in an Asian-associated ancestry cluster than the roughly 640-donor mean. When HLA alleles, especially DR and DQ, strongly co-occurred, attributing TCR associations to individual alleles was difficult. In an earlier analysis of some 540 of the donors, most TCR beta V segments appeared in productive rearrangements about 87% or about 30% of the time, broadly matching IMGT annotations. Correlated functional status among segregating V segments might be attributable to linkage disequilibrium, but an unknown experimental factor could not be ruled out. The classifier was reported to diagnose cytomegalovirus status with high specificity and sensitivity in both the original cohort and the validation cohort. The sequencing pipeline was judged likely to have produced a cluster of highly shared sequence variants as a technical artifact. Because HLA typing was missing for some donors at each locus, association tests included only the typed subset. The authors suggested that the approach could potentially be extended to other disease states and immunological phenotypes. In a later analysis, HLA-associated TCR beta chains were found to be more clonally expanded and to have lower generation probabilities than equally common non-associated chains. This cohort had only TCR beta chains sequenced, and the lack of alpha or paired-chain data limited which features could be detected. Some IMGT-functional V segments, including TRBV6-2 and TRBV6-3, could not be told apart with the 87-base-pair reads, so those segments were excluded. Most CMV-associated TCR beta chains appeared to be HLA-restricted in a later analysis, and the HLA associations seemed to be driven largely by CMV exposure. Presence/absence analyses assumed roughly uniform sequencing depth across donors, an assumption that may not hold. The earlier analysis of approximately 540 of the donors excluded some 15 rarely observed V segments, including chromosome 9 orphons, because counts were too low.

Receptor amplification or capture employed the immunoSEQ multiplex PCR assay. For the multiplex PCR, a mixture combining 60 forward primers for TCR Vbeta segments and 13 reverse primers for TCR Jbeta segments was used. The CDR3 region of rearranged TCR beta genes was amplified from genomic DNA with a multiplex PCR assay. On the Illumina HiSeq System, the amplified TCR beta libraries were sequenced as 87-base-pair reads. In the original analysis: In a later analysis, some 80 million unique TCR beta chains were counted across the 650 to 700 repertoires, and about 10 million of these chains were shared by at least two donors. To remove PCR and sequencing errors, raw reads were error-corrected and collapsed into unique sequences using a nearest-neighbor algorithm that merged closely related sequences. Alignment of CDR3 sequences to IMGT reference sequences was used to assign V, D and J gene segments. For a sequence to be retained, at least a six-nucleotide match to both a V gene segment and a J gene segment was required. Rearrangements were called productive when the CDR3 lacked stop codons and stayed in frame with V and J; all others were non-productive. CDR3 was defined by IMGT convention, running from the second conserved V-encoded cysteine to the conserved J-encoded phenylalanine. In an earlier analysis of more than 550 of the donors, sequences lacking an unambiguous match to a single V gene segment were excluded. An earlier analysis of 500 to 600 of the donors classified V segments as functional when productive rearrangements were above 56.7% and as segregating when the standard deviation between donors was above 5%. To diagnose cytomegalovirus status from the catalog of TCR beta chain sequences, a statistical classification framework was built. In a later analysis, V and J genes were assigned by comparing TCR nucleotide sequences against IMGT/GENE-DB human TR gene sequences. A later analysis assigned CDR3 sequences and most-parsimonious VDJ recombination scenarios with the TCRdist pipeline. A later analysis defined each TCR beta chain by its CDR3 amino acid sequence plus V-gene family, and excluded reads lacking a unique V-gene family. In a later analysis, some 600 highly shared, low-generation-probability nucleotide sequences were removed to address suspected cross-contamination and a sequencing artifact. A later analysis calculated a clonal expansion index for each public chain from normalized within-repertoire ranks of inferred template counts. In a later analysis, generation probabilities were computed using a VDJ recombination model fitted to out-of-frame rearrangements, and the results were checked against IGoR. In a later analysis, TCR-TCR, TCR-HLA and TCR-CMV co-occurrence was scored with hypergeometric tests, and a repertoire-size bias correction was applied to TCR pairs. To estimate false discovery rates, a later analysis permuted the HLA or CMV assignments 20 times. In a later analysis, co-occurring TCRs were grouped using DBSCAN, and TCRdist sequence similarity was added for clustering within HLA-allele-positive subsets. Repertoires with fewer than 30,000 or more than 120,000 public chains were left out of co-occurrence clustering, as were five repertoires with anomalous nucleotide sharing. TCRdb obtained this table from immuneACCESS and retained in-frame rearrangements with V and J assigned. These tables miss some clones; where compared with another copy, unresolved V genes account for less than half of the shortfall, and the remainder is unexplained. The D gene and trimming were derived from the DNA, and the V and J assignments and clone size from that table. The sample yields roughly 100,000 clones; around 72% were counted once. Together, the top ten hold about 5.3% of the sample.

The cohort consisted of some 670 healthy bone marrow donors. At the time of sampling, all cohort members were nominally healthy, though unrecorded immune exposures were likely present. The donor was CMV seronegative and was included in the group of 352 seronegative cohort members. A peripheral blood sample was provided by each donor, and peripheral blood mononuclear cells were used for TCR beta sequencing. The Qiagen DNeasy Blood Extraction Kit was used to extract genomic DNA from the blood cell samples. The CDR3 runs 14 amino acids, cysteine and phenylalanine included. Kept here is only the CDR3 DNA, which spans 42 bases and is read in frame from base 1. Relative to germline, V is 7 bases shorter and J is 1 base shorter, with 13 bases between their ends. Sequences LNHDA (CDR1) and SQIVND (CDR2) are obtained from the germline V gene (reference sequence).

Material: PBMCs. This chain is built from TRBV19 and TRBJ1-1, with no confidently assigned D gene. The sequence was collected from a male donor in good health and CMV-seronegative. The DNA reads TGTGCCAGTAATCCGGGAGGGTCGAACACTGAAGCTTTCTTT. The translation is CASNPGGSNTEAFF.